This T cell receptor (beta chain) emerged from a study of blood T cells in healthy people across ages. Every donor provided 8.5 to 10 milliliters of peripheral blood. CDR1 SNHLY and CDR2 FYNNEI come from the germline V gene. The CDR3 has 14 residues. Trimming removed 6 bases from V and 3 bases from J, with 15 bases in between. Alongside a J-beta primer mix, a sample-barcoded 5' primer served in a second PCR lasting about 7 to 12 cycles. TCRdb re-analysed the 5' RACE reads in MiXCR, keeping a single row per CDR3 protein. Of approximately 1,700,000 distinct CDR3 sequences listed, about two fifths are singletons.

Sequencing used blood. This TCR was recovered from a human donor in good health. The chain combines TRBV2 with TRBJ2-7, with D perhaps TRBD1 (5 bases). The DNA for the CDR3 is TGTGCCAGCAGAGCAGACAGCACCAACTACGAGCAGTACTTC. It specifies CASRADSTNYEQYF.